The entry below gives a single T cell receptor (beta chain) sequence along with its context. Its antigen target is currently unknown. Per-base qualities were not stored, and no clone one base away is much larger. This sample also contains other DNA sequences that code for the same CDR3. Genomic DNA was extracted from sorted cells with the Quick-DNA Microprep Kit. Amplification of TCRbeta DNA was done with the immunoSEQ hsTCRbeta kit, following the protocol from the manufacturer. An Illumina MiSeq instrument was used to sequence the TCRbeta libraries. The original methods were these. Removing out-of-frame sequences left some 2,200,000 distinct TCRbeta sequences, an average of about 70,000 per individual. Each individual was scored according to the count of 150 or so previously reported CMV-associated TCRbeta sequences and the total productive distinct TCRbeta count. A beta-binomial model was reimplemented in Python, and random forests from scikit-learn, run with default parameters, were trained on data from the US cohort. On the Belgian cohort, classifier performance was reported as the median AUC, along with percentile confidence intervals, across 10,000 bootstrap iterations. TCRdb stores this immuneACCESS table with in-frame sequences only. Part of the clones is absent; in the studies checked, under half of the shortfall reflects unresolved V genes, and no reason is known for the rest. That table is the source of V, J and clone size, and D and trimming were worked out from the DNA. For this sample the table gives tens of thousands of clones, of which around 80% were detected only once. 0.77% of the sample rests with the top ten.

The sample comes from a study of memory CD4+ T cells and cytomegalovirus serostatus (dated by TCRdb to between 2019 and 2020). About the full investigation: The cohort comprised roughly 35 healthy Belgian adults, 9 CMV seropositive and 24 CMV seronegative. CD4+ memory TCRbeta repertoires of a Belgian cohort with known cytomegalovirus serostatus were sequenced in order to replicate a published TCR-based CMV serostatus classifier. The research as a whole found: A median bootstrapped AUC of around 0.95 with a 95% CI of 0.76-1.00 was achieved on the Belgian cohort by the original-framework classifier. For predicting CMV serostatus, the median bootstrapped AUC was about 0.96 using the original framework and 0.9 to 0.92 using a US-trained random forest. The results were interpreted as suggesting that the CMV-associated TCR signature is mostly present in the CD4+ memory repertoire. Only CD4+CD45RO+ memory cells were sequenced, in contrast to the original study, in which naive and memory CD4+ and CD8+ populations were covered. Among the 150 or so previously reported CMV-associated TCRbeta sequences, 67 showed up in the CD4+ memory repertoires, with each one found in between one and five individuals.

Single viable CD3+CD4+CD8-CD45RO+ cells were sorted as memory CD4+ T cells on a FACSAria II. CMV serostatus was assessed using a Roche Elecsys assay, by which serum IgG against CMV pp150, pp28, p38 and p52 was detected. After the samples were thawed, total CD4+ T cells were enriched through positive selection using CD4 magnetic microbeads. The samples came from a different study that was designed specifically to examine the CD4+ T cell memory repertoire. Peripheral blood mononuclear cells were isolated and cryopreserved according to standard operating procedures, and serum was kept at -80 degrees C. The staining used CD3-PerCP (BW264/56), CD4-APC (RPA-T4), CD45RO-PE (UCHT1) and CD8-Pacific Orange (3B5) antibodies, and Sytox blue was used to exclude non-viable cells. There are 14 amino acids in the CDR3, from cysteine to phenylalanine inclusive. Only the CDR3 portion is preserved as DNA: 42 bases, with reading frame beginning at the first base. The germline V gene sets CDR1 to MDHEN and CDR2 to SYDVKM. V is clipped by 5 bases and J by 0 bases, and the sequence between their germline boundaries is 10 bases long.

This chain is built from TRBV28 and TRBJ1-1; TRBD1 is possibly the D segment (6 matching bases). The sequencing sample was made of memory CD4+ T cells from blood. This receptor was taken from an adult in good health and CMV-seronegative. CDR3 region: CASSPGALNTEAFF. At the DNA level, the sequence is TGTGCCAGCAGTCCAGGGGCGCTGAACACTGAAGCTTTCTTT. With the rest looked up from the reference TRBV28 and TRBJ1-1 genes rather than sequenced, the full variable domain is DVKVTQSSRYLVKRTGEKVFLECVQDMDHENMFWYRQDPGLGLRLIYFSYDVKMKEKGDIPEGYSVSREKKERFSLILESASTNQTSMYLCASSPGALNTEAFFGQGTRLTVV.